This passage covers 5 T cell receptor beta chains from one sample sequenced in a study of cytomegalovirus exposure and HLA in healthy donors. 60 Vbeta and 13 Jbeta primers were used in PCR. Here immunoSEQ multiplex PCR was the method, and the copy in TCRdb shows in-frame clones only, minus some. This sample has around 140,000 clones; approximately 79% occur once, and the top ten carry about 1%. The sample comprised PBMCs. All receptors derive from a male donor in good health and CMV-seronegative.

V is TRBV30 and J is TRBJ2-2; TRBD2 matches 7 bases. Germline lookup yields CDR1 GTSNPN and CDR2 SVGIG (reference sequence). V shed 4 bases and J 4 bases; nucleotides not matched to a gene: 18. This CDR3 has 18 residues. Written as DNA, the CDR3 is TGTGCCTGGAAGCGGGGCCTGGTCTCGGGTCGGGTCACCGGGGAGCTGTTTTTT. Protein sequence: CAWKRGLVSGRVTGELFF.

This rearrangement joins TRBV11-3 to TRBJ1-2, with 8 bases lining up with TRBD1. Per germline, CDR1 SGHNT and CDR2 YENEEA. Trimming removed 5 bases from V and 7 bases from J; junction bases left unmatched: 6. The CDR3 totals 13 residues. The CDR3 is CASSPLDRGGYTF. CDR3 nucleotide sequence: TGTGCCAGCAGCCCGCTCGACAGGGGTGGCTACACCTTC.

This chain connects TRBV7-3 to TRBJ2-3, with 11 bases fitting TRBD2. CDR3 length equals 15 residues. Trimming took 5 bases from V and 6 from J; bases not matched to a gene: 7. Germline assignment: CDR1 SGHTA and CDR2 FQGTGA. The CDR3 here is CASSPRLAGYDTQYF. The DNA for the CDR3 is TGTGCCAGCAGCCCGCGACTAGCGGGGTACGATACGCAGTATTTT. The entire variable domain, with the rest obtained from reference TRBV7-3 and TRBJ2-3, is as follows: GAGVSQTPSNKVTEKGKYVELRCDPISGHTALYWYRQSLGQGPEFLIYFQGTGAADDSGLPNDRFFAVRPEGSVSTLKIQRTERGDSAVYLCASSPRLAGYDTQYFGPGTRLTVL.

This clone was counted once. The chain couples TRBV7-2 to TRBJ2-7; 10 bases are a match to TRBD1. The CDR3 is made up of 14 amino acids. Germline assignment: CDR1 SGHTA and CDR2 FQGNSA. J was trimmed by 6 bases and V by 3 bases; bases with no gene match: 5. The CDR3, as DNA: TGTGCCAGCAGCTTGGGACAGGGGATGGGCGAGCAGTACTTC. The encoded protein is CASSLGQGMGEQYF.

The rearrangement uses TRBV30 and TRBJ2-2, with TRBD1 identical over 7 bases. The CDR3 is 14 residues long. Trimming removed 5 bases from V and 0 bases from J; junction bases left unmatched: 3. Germline assignment: CDR1 GTSNPN and CDR2 SVGIG (reference sequence). This CDR3 reads CAWQQGPNTGELFF. The CDR3 DNA reads as TGTGCCTGGCAACAGGGGCCGAACACCGGGGAGCTGTTTTTT.